The sequence of this TCR beta chain was determined in a study of blood T cell repertoires in COVID-19. The assay was immunoSEQ multiplex PCR, and TCRdb's table has in-frame clones only and misses some. This sample yields approximately 82,000 clones, of which 70% to 90% are seen a single time; approximately 13% belongs to the top ten. CDR1 SGHTA and CDR2 FQGNSA come from the germline V gene. The CDR3 sequence is 16 residues long. V dropped 5 bases and J dropped 6 bases, with 20 bases sitting between them. This chain links TRBV7-2 with TRBJ2-1; D perhaps matches TRBD2 (6 bases). This receptor was identified in a human donor in a cohort sampled during active COVID-19. The sample taken for sequencing was peripheral blood. The CDR3 loop reads CASSPRGGVGSNEQFF. As DNA, the CDR3 is TGTGCCAGCAGCCCACGGGGCGGGGTTGGGAGCAATGAGCAGTTCTTC.